There are many counts of the clone carrying this T cell receptor beta chain. Its target is unknown. Only patients with CD8+CD57+ cell expansion on flow cytometry were chosen for sequencing. Among the patients, none had received any therapy at the time of blood sampling. These data come from a study of CD8+CD57+ T cells in acquired aplastic anemia. Study context: Sorted cells (CD4+ and CD8+) yielded DNA amounts that averaged roughly 3.2 ug. Study-wide results and caveats: A set of twenty-nine CD8+ CDR3 sequences was shared between patients and controls, and these sequences appeared highly expressed in patients.

Genomic DNA, serving as template, underwent TCR beta VDJ and CDR3 profiling. TCRdb redid the calling of the reads with MiXCR, one entry per CDR3 protein. The repertoire has 150,000 or so distinct CDR3 sequences, more than 45% of them found once; the top ten carry about 3%. Unmatched junction bases numbered 6, after V lost 3 bases and J lost 13 bases. CDR1 is SGHTA and CDR2 is FQGNSA in the germline V gene. The CDR3 is 13 amino acids. This TCR derives from a human donor with aplastic anemia. Sequenced input: sorted CD4+, CD8+, or CD8+CD57+ T cells (not recorded which) from PBMCs. The J gene is TRBJ2-7, the V gene TRBV7-2; TRBD2 aligns across 13 bases. The CDR3 DNA reads as TGTGCCAGCAGCTTCGGGACTAGCGGGAAATTCTACTTC. It yields the protein CASSFGTSGKFYF.